One sample yielded the 5 T cell receptor beta chains listed below, sequenced in a study of Ad26.COV2.S vaccination and SARS-CoV-2 variants. Method: immunoSEQ multiplex PCR; TCRdb's copy keeps in-frame clones and lacks some. The table includes around 450,000 clones, 88% detected once. Indicated treatment: approximately 18 received Ad26.COV2.S at low or high dose, single or two shots; several received placebo; per-sample allocation not given. Material that was analyzed had been drawn on day 63 after the first vaccine or placebo injection. Source: peripheral blood, taken in a trial of Ad26.COV2.S vaccine versus placebo. These receptors came from a person aged 18-65 years who received the Ad26.COV2.S COVID-19 vaccine or a placebo.

The V call is TRBV2, the J call TRBJ2-4; either TRBD1 or TRBD2 may fit D (6 bases each). CDR1 is SNHLY, CDR2 FYNNEI, per germline. This CDR3 comprises 17 residues. V was trimmed by 5 bases and J by 0 bases, leaving 17 bases between them. CDR3 DNA: TGTGCCAGCAGTCGTATCGTGGGGGGCCCAGCCAAAAACATTCAGTACTTC. It codes for CASSRIVGGPAKNIQYF.

The rearrangement uses TRBV7-9 and TRBJ1-4; TRBD1 matches 9 bases. Trimming took 5 bases from V and 6 from J; bases not matched to a gene: 4. CDR1 is SEHNR, CDR2 FQNEAQ, per germline (reference sequence). The CDR3 totals 14 residues. The CDR3 region is CASSGTGSDEKLFF. CDR3 bases: TGTGCCAGCAGCGGGACAGGGTCGGATGAAAAACTGTTTTTT.

The V and J genes are TRBV7-9 and TRBJ2-2; D remains ambiguous. Trimming cost V 5 bases and J 7 bases, with 8 bases left between them. The CDR3 consists of 12 residues. The germline CDR1 and CDR2 sequences are SEHNR and FQNEAQ (reference sequence). The CDR3 region is CASSRRHGELFF. In nucleotides, the CDR3 is TGTGCCAGCAGCCGCAGGCACGGGGAGCTGTTTTTT.

This rearrangement joins TRBV4-3 to TRBJ2-2; 8 nucleotides align to TRBD2. With V trimmed by 3 bases and J by 7 bases, 1 base remained unmatched. The V gene's germline CDR1 is LGHNA and CDR2 YSLEER. This CDR3 is 13 amino acids long. The DNA of the CDR3 is TGCGCCAGCAGCCATAGCGGGAACGGGGAGCTGTTTTTT. Translated, it gives CASSHSGNGELFF.

The chain recombines TRBV12-3 or TRBV12-4 with TRBJ1-3, with unresolved D. The CDR3 extends over 12 amino acids. The V end was cut by 6 bases, the J end by 3 bases, with 6 bases between. The DNA of the CDR3 is TGTGCCAGCAGGGGTGGTGGAAACACCATATATTTT. It is translated as CASRGGGNTIYF.